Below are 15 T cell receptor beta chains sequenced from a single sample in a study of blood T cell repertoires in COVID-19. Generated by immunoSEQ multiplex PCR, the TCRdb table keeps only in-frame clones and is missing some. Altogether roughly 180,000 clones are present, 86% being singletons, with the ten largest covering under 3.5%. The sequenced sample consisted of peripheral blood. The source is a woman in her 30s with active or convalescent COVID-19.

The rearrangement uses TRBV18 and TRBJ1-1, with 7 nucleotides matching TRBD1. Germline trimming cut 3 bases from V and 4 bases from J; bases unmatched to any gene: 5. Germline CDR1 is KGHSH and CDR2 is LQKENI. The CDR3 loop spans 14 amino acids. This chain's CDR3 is CASSPQGDGTEAFF. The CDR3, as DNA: TGTGCCAGCTCACCTCAGGGGGACGGCACTGAAGCTTTCTTT.

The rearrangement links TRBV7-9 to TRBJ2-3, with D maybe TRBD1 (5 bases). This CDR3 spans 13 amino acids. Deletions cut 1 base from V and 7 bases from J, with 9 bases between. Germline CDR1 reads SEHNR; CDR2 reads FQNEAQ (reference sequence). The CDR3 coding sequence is TGTGCCAGCAGCTTAGTGACAGAGTATACGCAGTATTTT. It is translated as CASSLVTEYTQYF.

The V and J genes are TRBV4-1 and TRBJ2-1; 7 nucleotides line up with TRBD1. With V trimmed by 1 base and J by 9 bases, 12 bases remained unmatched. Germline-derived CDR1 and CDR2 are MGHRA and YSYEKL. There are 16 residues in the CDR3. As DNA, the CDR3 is TGCGCCAGCAGCCAAGGGTACAGGGGAACGGGTGCTGAGCAGTTCTTC. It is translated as CASSQGYRGTGAEQFF.

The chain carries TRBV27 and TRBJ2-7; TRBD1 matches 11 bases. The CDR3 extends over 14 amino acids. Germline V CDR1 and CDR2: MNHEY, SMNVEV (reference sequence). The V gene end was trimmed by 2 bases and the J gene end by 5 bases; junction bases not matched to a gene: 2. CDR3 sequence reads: CASSLRDRGNEQYF. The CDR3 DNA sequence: TGTGCCAGCAGTTTAAGGGACAGGGGGAACGAGCAGTACTTC.

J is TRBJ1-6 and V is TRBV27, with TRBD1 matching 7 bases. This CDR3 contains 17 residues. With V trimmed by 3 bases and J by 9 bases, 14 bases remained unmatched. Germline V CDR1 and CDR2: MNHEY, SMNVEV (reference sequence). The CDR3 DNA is TGTGCCAGCAGTTTGGGAGGCACGTGGCAGGGGGGTTCACCCCTCCACTTT. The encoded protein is CASSLGGTWQGGSPLHF.

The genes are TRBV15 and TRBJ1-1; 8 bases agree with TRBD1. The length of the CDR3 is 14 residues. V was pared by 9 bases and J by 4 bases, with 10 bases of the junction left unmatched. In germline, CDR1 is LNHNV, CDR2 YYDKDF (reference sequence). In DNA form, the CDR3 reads TGTGCCACAAGGGACAGGCCTGGGGGCACTGAAGCTTTCTTT. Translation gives CATRDRPGGTEAFF.

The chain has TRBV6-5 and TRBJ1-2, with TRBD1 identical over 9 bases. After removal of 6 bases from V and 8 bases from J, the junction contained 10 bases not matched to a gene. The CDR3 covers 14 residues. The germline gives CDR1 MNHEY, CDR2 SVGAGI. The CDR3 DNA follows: TGTGCCAGCAGACCACCGGGACAGGGAGGCGGCTACACCTTC. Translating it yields CASRPPGQGGGYTF.

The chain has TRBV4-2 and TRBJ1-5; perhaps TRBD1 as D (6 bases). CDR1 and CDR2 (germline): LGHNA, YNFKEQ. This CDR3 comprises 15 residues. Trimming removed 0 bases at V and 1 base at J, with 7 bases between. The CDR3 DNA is TGTGCCAGCAGCCAAGAGCAGGGGAGCAATCAGCCCCAGCATTTT. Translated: CASSQEQGSNQPQHF.

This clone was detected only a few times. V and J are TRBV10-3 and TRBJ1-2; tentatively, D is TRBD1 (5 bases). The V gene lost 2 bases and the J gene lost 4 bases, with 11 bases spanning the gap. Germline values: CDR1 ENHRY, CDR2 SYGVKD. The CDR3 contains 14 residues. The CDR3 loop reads CAISEPGVLYGYTF. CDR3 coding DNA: TGTGCCATCAGTGAGCCGGGGGTGCTCTATGGCTACACCTTC.

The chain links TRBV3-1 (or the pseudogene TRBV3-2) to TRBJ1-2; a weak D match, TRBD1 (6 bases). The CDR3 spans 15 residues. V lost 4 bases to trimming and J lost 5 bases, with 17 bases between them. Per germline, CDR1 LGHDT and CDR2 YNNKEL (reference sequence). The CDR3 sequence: CASSPLRGIWYGYTF. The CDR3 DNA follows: TGTGCCAGCAGCCCCCTCAGGGGAATTTGGTATGGCTACACCTTC.

This CDR3 is CATSTPKGGVNEKLFF. The DNA for the CDR3 is TGTGCCACCAGCACACCTAAGGGAGGGGTAAATGAAAAACTGTTTTTT. The genes are TRBV15 and TRBJ1-4; possible D gene TRBD1, 5 bases. In germline, CDR1 is LNHNV, CDR2 YYDKDF (reference sequence). V lost 4 bases and J lost 5, with 17 bases in between. The CDR3 runs 16 residues.

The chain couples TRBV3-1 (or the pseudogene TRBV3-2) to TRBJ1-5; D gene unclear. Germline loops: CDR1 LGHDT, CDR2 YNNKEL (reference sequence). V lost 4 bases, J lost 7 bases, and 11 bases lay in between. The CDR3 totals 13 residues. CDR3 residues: CASSPAGGQPQHF. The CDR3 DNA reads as TGTGCCAGCAGCCCAGCGGGAGGGCAGCCCCAGCATTTT.

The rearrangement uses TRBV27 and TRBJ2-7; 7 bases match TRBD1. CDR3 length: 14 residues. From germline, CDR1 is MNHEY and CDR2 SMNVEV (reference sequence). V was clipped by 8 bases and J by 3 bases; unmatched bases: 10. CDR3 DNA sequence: TGTGCCAGCGGTCAGGGACAGATTTACTACGAGCAGTACTTC. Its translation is CASGQGQIYYEQYF.

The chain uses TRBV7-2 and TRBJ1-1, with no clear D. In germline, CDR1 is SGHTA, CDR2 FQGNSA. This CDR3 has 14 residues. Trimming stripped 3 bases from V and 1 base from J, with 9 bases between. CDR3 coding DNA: TGTGCCAGCAGCTTTGGACGGGAGAACACTGAAGCTTTCTTT. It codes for CASSFGRENTEAFF.

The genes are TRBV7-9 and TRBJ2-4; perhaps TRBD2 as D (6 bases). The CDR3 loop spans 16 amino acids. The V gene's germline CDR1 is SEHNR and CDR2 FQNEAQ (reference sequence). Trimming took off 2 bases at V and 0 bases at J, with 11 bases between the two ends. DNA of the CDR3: TGTGCCAGCAGCTTACGGGGAGGTCTAGCCAAAAACATTCAGTACTTC. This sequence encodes CASSLRGGLAKNIQYF.